This TCR beta chain was identified in a study of early T cells in non-severe SARS-CoV-2 infection. This clonotype has only a few counts. TCRdb processed the 5' RACE reads anew with MiXCR; each CDR3 protein has one entry. The sample has around 70,000 distinct CDR3 sequences, about a tenth seen once. V lost 1 base to trimming and J lost 7 bases; unmatched junction nucleotides: 3. Per the germline V gene, CDR1 is SEHNR and CDR2 is FQNEAQ (reference sequence). This CDR3 comprises 14 residues. This receptor was identified in an adult who was a healthcare worker with PCR-confirmed SARS-CoV-2 infection or an uninfected control (not recorded which). Sample: whole blood. The chain combines TRBV7-9 with TRBJ1-4; 7 bases align to TRBD1. DNA of the CDR3: TGTGCCAGCAGCTTAGGACAGGGAACTGAAAAACTGTTTTTT. This codes for CASSLGQGTEKLFF.